This T cell receptor (beta chain) stems from a study of T-cell memory formation after mild COVID-19. This clonotype was recorded many times. V lost 3 bases to trimming and J lost 5 bases, with 16 bases between them. The germline V gene encodes CDR1 DFQATT and CDR2 SNEGSKA (reference sequence). This CDR3 contains 14 residues. TCRdb reprocessed the 5' RACE reads via MiXCR and lists one record per CDR3 protein. The sample lists more than 35,000 distinct CDR3 sequences, roughly 9% seen once, with approximately 12% in the top ten. This chain links TRBV20-1 with TRBJ1-2; D might be TRBD1 (6 bases). This receptor was obtained from an adult woman who had mild COVID-19 (a few samples of this study predate the infection). Cell type and time point are not known. The specimen was PBMCs or a T cell subset sorted from them (not recorded which). This CDR3 reads CSASASTGRYGYTF. In DNA form, the CDR3 reads TGCAGTGCTAGCGCCTCTACAGGGCGGTATGGCTACACCTTC.